The 30 T cell receptor beta chains listed next were all sequenced from one sample in a study of cytomegalovirus exposure and HLA in healthy donors (dated by TCRdb to about 2017). Libraries were made using the immunoSEQ multiplex PCR assay. TCRdb carries this immuneACCESS record with in-frame sequences only. Its versions omit some clonotypes, under half of them owing to an unresolved V gene in the studies checked, with the rest unexplained. Here the sample has some 110,000 clones; about 91% occur a single time. The top ten constitute more than 1.5% of the sample. The sequenced sample was PBMCs. The receptors derive from a man aged 18 to 29 in good health and CMV-seronegative.

The rearrangement links TRBV11-3 to TRBJ2-7; 8 bases agree with TRBD2. The ends lost 5 bases at V and 0 bases at J; junction bases unmatched: 6. The CDR3 length is 15 residues. Germline CDR1 reads SGHNT; CDR2 reads YENEEA. CDR3 amino acids: CASSLLSGSSYEQYF. The DNA of the CDR3 is TGTGCCAGCAGCCTCCTGAGCGGGAGCTCCTACGAGCAGTACTTC.

Note on this clone: The junction departs from the called germline gene at one end, perhaps through a read error. J is TRBJ1-1 and V is TRBV6-1; TRBD1 matches at 8 bases. There are 14 residues in the CDR3. Germline values: CDR1 MNHNS, CDR2 SASEGT. CDR3 loop: CVSRATGVYTEAFF. The CDR3 bases are TGTGTCAGCCGTGCGACAGGGGTTTACACTGAAGCTTTCTTT.

The chain has TRBV7-6 and TRBJ1-2, with D possibly TRBD1 on 5 matching bases. From germline, CDR1 is SGHVS and CDR2 FNYEAQ. The CDR3 runs 13 residues. The V end was cut by 5 bases, the J end by 2 bases, with 9 bases between. The CDR3, as DNA: TGTGCCAGCAGCCCGGACACCAACTATGGCTACACCTTC. It encodes CASSPDTNYGYTF.

The CDR3 DNA follows: TGTGCCAGCAGCAATAACGACAGGGGAAGCGGGGAGCTGTTTTTT. Amino acids: CASSNNDRGSGELFF. V gene TRBV7-9 combines with J gene TRBJ2-2; 8 nucleotides match TRBD1. Germline V gene lookup returns CDR1 SEHNR and CDR2 FQNEAQ (reference sequence). V was pared by 5 bases and J by 7 bases, with 9 bases of the junction left unmatched. The CDR3 loop spans 15 amino acids.

The rearrangement uses TRBV19 and TRBJ2-6; the D gene is possibly TRBD2 (5 bases). V was pared by 3 bases and J by 2 bases, with 8 bases between. CDR1 is LNHDA and CDR2 is SQIVND in the germline V gene (reference sequence). This CDR3 is built from 15 residues. DNA of the CDR3: TGTGCCAGTAGTATTGAGGGAGCTGGGGCCAACGTCCTGACTTTC. Its translation is CASSIEGAGANVLTF.

V gene TRBV5-1 combines with J gene TRBJ1-2; tentative D call: TRBD1 (6 bases). Germline V CDR1 and CDR2: SGHRS, YFSETQ. Trimming took 4 bases from V and 0 from J, leaving 13 bases between them. The CDR3 has 15 amino acids. The CDR3 DNA follows: TGCGCCAGCAGCCCGTCAGGGGAAACTAACTATGGCTACACCTTC. Protein: CASSPSGETNYGYTF.

This clone has only one observation. This chain connects TRBV6-5 to TRBJ2-7; 8 nucleotides agree with TRBD1. Germline-derived CDR1 and CDR2 are MNHEY and SVGAGI. This CDR3 has 15 residues. The trim removed 6 bases at V and 3 bases at J, leaving 10 bases unmatched. The chain's CDR3 is CASSPQGANNYEQYF. In nucleotides, the CDR3 is TGTGCCAGCAGCCCCCAGGGGGCTAACAACTACGAGCAGTACTTC.

The genes are TRBV5-1 and TRBJ1-1, with D unclear. Germline values: CDR1 SGHRS, CDR2 YFSETQ. The length of the CDR3 is 14 residues. V was cut by 1 base and J by 5 bases, with 12 bases left in between. The CDR3 is CASSLNNRPTEAFF. The CDR3 bases are TGCGCCAGCAGCTTGAATAACAGACCAACTGAAGCTTTCTTT. Full variable domain (missing parts from reference TRBV5-1 and TRBJ1-1): KAGVTQTPRYLIKTRGQQVTLSCSPISGHRSVSWYQQTPGQGLQFLFEYFSETQRNKGNFPGRFSGRQFSNSRSEMNVSTLELGDSALYLCASSLNNRPTEAFFGQGTRLTVV.

The chain recombines TRBV5-5 with TRBJ1-2; a possible D gene is TRBD1 (6 bases). This CDR3 has 15 residues. V was cut by 0 bases and J by 4 bases, with 13 bases left in between. Germline lookup yields CDR1 SGHKS and CDR2 YYEKEE (reference sequence). DNA for the CDR3: TGTGCCAGCAGCTTGGCCGGAATAGGGGGCTATGGCTACACCTTC. Residues: CASSLAGIGGYGYTF.

The chain joins TRBV10-1 to TRBJ2-3; 9 bases match TRBD1. Germline loops: CDR1 WNHNN, CDR2 SYGVQD (reference sequence). V lost 8 bases, J lost 5 bases, and 8 bases stayed unmatched. This CDR3 region has 14 residues. The chain's CDR3 is CASLQGALGDTQYF. CDR3 nucleotide sequence: TGCGCCAGCTTACAGGGGGCGCTGGGAGATACGCAGTATTTT.

V is TRBV27 and J is TRBJ2-2; D possibly corresponds to TRBD1 (5 bases). V lost 2 bases and J lost 7, with 8 bases in between. CDR1 MNHEY and CDR2 SMNVEV come from the germline V gene (reference sequence). The CDR3 has 13 residues. CDR3 sequence: CASSLGQVGELFF. In DNA, the CDR3 is TGTGCCAGCAGTTTAGGACAAGTCGGGGAGCTGTTTTTT.

The rearrangement joins TRBV6-5 to TRBJ1-4; unclear D gene. The ends were cut back, 4 bases at V and 11 bases at J, with 14 bases in the middle. The CDR3 extends over 13 amino acids. Germline loops: CDR1 MNHEY, CDR2 SVGAGI. In DNA, the CDR3 is TGTGCCAGCAGTTCCGGTGCGTTGAACAAACTGTTTTTT. It specifies CASSSGALNKLFF.

The gene calls are TRBV6-1 and TRBJ2-1; 8 positions agree with TRBD2. The J segment lost 8 bases and the V segment lost 5 bases, leaving 11 bases of the junction unmatched. Germline values: CDR1 MNHNS, CDR2 SASEGT. The CDR3 covers 15 residues. The CDR3 DNA reads as TGTGCCAGCAGTCCTTTAGCGGGACCTAGCCATGAGCAGTTCTTC. Its translation is CASSPLAGPSHEQFF.

J is TRBJ1-4 and V is TRBV6-1; D remains unclear. The germline V gene has CDR1 MNHNS and CDR2 SASEGT. V lost 4 bases, J lost 0 bases, and 6 bases lay in between. The CDR3 loop spans 14 amino acids. The DNA for the CDR3 is TGTGCCAGCAGTGTTAGCTCAACTAATGAAAAACTGTTTTTT. The encoded protein is CASSVSSTNEKLFF.

V and J are TRBV19 and TRBJ2-4; possibly TRBD1 for D (8 bases). Per the germline V gene, CDR1 is LNHDA and CDR2 is SQIVND (reference sequence). The CDR3 length is 16 residues. Trimming shortened V by 6 bases and J by 8 bases, and 23 bases separated the two germline ends. The CDR3 is CASSPRGWTGRDIQYF. The CDR3 DNA is TGTGCCAGTAGCCCCCGGGGGTGGACAGGGAGGGACATTCAGTACTTC.

This sequence joins TRBV10-1 and TRBJ2-1, with D possibly matching TRBD2 (5 bases). CDR1 is WNHNN and CDR2 is SYGVQD in the germline V gene (reference sequence). V was pared by 6 bases and J by 4 bases, with 19 bases between. CDR3 length: 16 amino acids. In DNA, the CDR3 is TGCGCCAGCAGCGAGACTGCTCCCGGGGATTACAATGAGCAGTTCTTC. Translation gives CASSETAPGDYNEQFF.

The genes are TRBV5-1 and TRBJ2-5; the match to TRBD1 covers 7 bases. CDR3 length: 16 amino acids. Looked up from germline, CDR1 is SGHRS and CDR2 is YFSETQ. With V trimmed by 0 bases and J by 1 base, 6 bases remained unmatched. For the CDR3, the DNA is TGCGCCAGCAGCTTGGCCCCTACAGGGGTCCAAGAGACCCAGTACTTC. As protein: CASSLAPTGVQETQYF.

The chain links TRBV18 to TRBJ2-2; D unclear. The germline V gene encodes CDR1 KGHSH and CDR2 LQKENI. Between the trimmed V and J ends, which lost 2 bases and 0 bases, there was a span of 10 bases. The CDR3 length is 16 residues. The chain's CDR3 is CASSPYPGANTGELFF. The CDR3, as DNA: TGTGCCAGCTCACCATACCCAGGCGCGAACACCGGGGAGCTGTTTTTT.

V is TRBV6-5 and J is TRBJ1-6; D is unresolved. Germline V gives CDR1 MNHEY, CDR2 SVGAGI. Between the trimmed V and J ends, which lost 6 bases and 7 bases, there was a span of 10 bases. CDR3 size: 13 residues. CDR3 nucleotides: TGTGCCAGCAGGAGGGCGCAAAATTCACCCCTCCACTTT. The encoded protein is CASRRAQNSPLHF.

The rearrangement links TRBV15 to TRBJ1-2, with D tentatively TRBD1 (5 bases). The CDR3 contains 15 residues. V was cut by 0 bases and J by 6 bases, with 14 bases left in between. Germline values: CDR1 LNHNV, CDR2 YYDKDF (reference sequence). The CDR3 DNA sequence: TGTGCCACCAGCAGAGATCTGGGTGCGACAGATGGCTACACCTTC. Translated, it gives CATSRDLGATDGYTF. The full variable domain, its missing parts supplied by reference TRBV15 and TRBJ1-2, is DAMVIQNPRYQVTQFGKPVTLSCSQTLNHNVMYWYQQKSSQAPKLLFHYYDKDFNNEADTPDNFQSRRPNTSFCFLDIRSPGLGDTAMYLCATSRDLGATDGYTFGSGTRLTVV.

V gene TRBV20-1 combines with J gene TRBJ2-3; no firm D call. Trimming took off 4 bases at V and 6 bases at J, with 8 bases between the two ends. Germline V gene sequence: CDR1 DFQATT, CDR2 SNEGSKA (reference sequence). The CDR3 is made up of 11 amino acids. DNA of the CDR3: TGCAGTGCTATGAGAGAGGATACGCAGTATTTT. Residues: CSAMREDTQYF.

The gene calls are TRBV30 and TRBJ2-1; TRBD1 is a possible D gene (6 bases). V was cut by 8 bases and J by 5 bases, with 10 bases left in between. The length of the CDR3 is 11 residues. Germline values: CDR1 GTSNPN, CDR2 SVGIG (reference sequence). The chain's CDR3 is CAGTQNNEQFF. The CDR3 DNA is TGTGCCGGGACACAGAACAATGAGCAGTTCTTC.

The chain is built from TRBV10-2 and TRBJ2-3; unclear D gene. Germline V CDR1 and CDR2: WSHSY, SAAADI. This CDR3 has 14 residues. Between the trimmed V and J ends, which lost 6 bases and 0 bases, there was a span of 10 bases. The CDR3 loop reads CASSPQRSTDTQYF. The CDR3 DNA reads as TGCGCCAGCAGCCCCCAACGGAGCACAGATACGCAGTATTTT.

The V call is TRBV7-6, the J call TRBJ2-2, with 12 bases identical to TRBD2. Germline-derived CDR1 and CDR2 are SGHVS and FNYEAQ. The CDR3 covers 16 residues. After removal of 2 bases from V and 5 bases from J, the junction contained 3 bases not matched to a gene. Written as DNA, the CDR3 is TGTGCCAGCAGCTTAAGTGGGACTAGCGGGACCGGGGAGCTGTTTTTT. Translated: CASSLSGTSGTGELFF.

J is TRBJ2-5 and V is TRBV18, with D possibly being TRBD2 (5 bases). Trimming pared 5 bases from V and 2 bases from J, leaving 18 bases between. The CDR3 spans 16 residues. The germline V gene has CDR1 KGHSH and CDR2 LQKENI. CDR3 nucleotides: TGTGCCAGCTCATCGCCCATGACGGGAACGCAAGAGACCCAGTACTTC. It codes for CASSSPMTGTQETQYF.

The chain carries TRBV25-1 and TRBJ2-3; 7 positions match TRBD1. Germline CDR1 is MGHDK and CDR2 is SYGVNS. The trim removed 4 bases at V and 2 bases at J, leaving 6 bases unmatched. This CDR3 is 15 amino acids long. The CDR3 protein is CASSGDSPYTDTQYF. CDR3 coding DNA: TGTGCCAGCAGTGGGGACAGCCCTTACACAGATACGCAGTATTTT.

The chain uses TRBV15 and TRBJ2-7; 11 nucleotides agree with TRBD1. The CDR3 extends over 16 amino acids. V was pared by 4 bases and J by 3 bases, with 8 bases of the junction left unmatched. Germline V lookup: CDR1 LNHNV, CDR2 YYDKDF (reference sequence). The CDR3 nucleotides are TGTGCCACCAGCATAAACGACGGGACAGGGGGCTACGAGCAGTACTTC. Protein product: CATSINDGTGGYEQYF.

The V gene is TRBV7-7, the J gene TRBJ2-7; a possible D gene is TRBD2 (6 bases). Germline V gives CDR1 SSHAT, CDR2 FNYEAQ (reference sequence). V shed 3 bases and J shed 3 bases, with 15 bases lying between them. The CDR3 loop spans 15 amino acids. CDR3 nucleotide sequence: TGTGCCAGCAGCTTGTCACCGGGGGAATTCTACGAGCAGTACTTC. Translating gives CASSLSPGEFYEQYF.

This clone turned up a few times. CDR3 DNA sequence: TGTGCCAGCAGTGAACGGGGAAACACTGAAGCTTTCTTT. It translates to CASSERGNTEAFF. This rearrangement joins TRBV6-1 to TRBJ1-1; D ambiguous. This CDR3 contains 13 residues. Looked up from germline, CDR1 is MNHNS and CDR2 is SASEGT. The V end was cut by 2 bases, the J end by 2 bases, with 6 bases between.

This chain joins TRBV10-3 and TRBJ1-5; a possible D gene is TRBD1 (6 bases). Germline-derived CDR1 and CDR2 are ENHRY and SYGVKD. CDR3 length: 15 residues. V gave up 4 bases and J gave up 0 bases, with 10 bases separating them. Written as DNA, the CDR3 is TGTGCCATCAGTGCCGGGACAACTAGCAATCAGCCCCAGCATTTT. It encodes CAISAGTTSNQPQHF.